Ten or more counts support the clone carrying this T cell receptor (beta chain). Its antigen is currently unknown. The sample comes from a study of identical twins. Notes on the study in general: Invariant populations such as MAIT and iNKT cells could partly muddle zero-insertion analyses.

TCRdb used MiXCR to reprocess the 5' RACE reads, holding one entry per CDR3 protein. The repertoire holds approximately 250,000 distinct CDR3 sequences, with roughly 7.1% as singletons. The CDR3 runs 12 residues. The V and J ends lost 6 bases and 5 bases respectively, with 8 bases between them. Germline loops: CDR1 SEHNR, CDR2 FQNEAQ (reference sequence). This sample also appeared in a second study, on T cells expressing NK-cell markers. That paper states: The study drew TCR beta repertoires from sorted CD3+CD56+NKG2C+, CD3+CD56+NKG2C- and CD3+CD56-NKG2C+ T cells. Most of the eight sequenced donors tested HCMV-seropositive; one tested seronegative. Among several donors, these clonotypes also ranked first in the CD3+CD56-NKG2C+ fraction.

Sequencing was carried out using CD8+ T cells sorted from blood. The chain recombines TRBV7-9 with TRBJ2-1; unclear D gene. The TCR comes from a young woman in good health. As DNA, the CDR3 is TGTGCCAGCAGTTTCGGTGACAATGAGCAGTTCTTC. Protein sequence: CASSFGDNEQFF.